This T cell receptor (beta chain) was sequenced in a study of T cells in Graves' hyperthyroidism and ophthalmopathy. At least ten counts were recorded for this clonotype. What was amplified from RNA transcripts were TCR beta CDR3 regions. The TCR CDR3 first-round RT-PCR relied on the HTBI primer set. TCRdb reprocessed the multiplex PCR reads via MiXCR and lists one record per CDR3 protein. The sample carries roughly 300,000 distinct CDR3 sequences, roughly 23% recorded once. This TCR derives from a woman aged 45-65 years with Graves' hyperthyroidism. Sequenced sample: blood.

CDR3 nucleotides: TGTGCCATCAGTGAACAGGGGGCGAGGGAGACCCAGTACTTC. This encodes CAISEQGARETQYF. The gene calls are TRBV10-3 and TRBJ2-5, with 9 nucleotides matching TRBD1. The V gene end was trimmed by 3 bases and the J gene end by 5 bases; junction bases not matched to a gene: 4. The length of the CDR3 is 14 residues. Germline-derived CDR1 and CDR2 are ENHRY and SYGVKD.